This TCR beta chain appears in the sequencing data of a study of T-cell reconstitution after alpha-beta-depleted transplantation in children. This clonotype showed up many times. For TCRbeta, the library was prepared with unique molecular identifiers. TCRdb used MiXCR to reprocess the PCR reads, holding one entry per CDR3 protein. The sample lists hundreds of thousands of distinct CDR3 sequences, 13% seen once, with over 3.5% in the top ten. Trimming pared 0 bases from V and 4 bases from J, leaving 11 bases between. This CDR3 is 15 amino acids long. Looked up from germline, CDR1 is SGHRS and CDR2 is YFSETQ.

This receptor was obtained from a human donor who donated a stem cell graft to a child with Fanconi anemia. The chain is built from TRBV5-1 and TRBJ1-5; D not resolved. This specimen consisted of PBMCs, obtained from the stem cell graft. The CDR3 DNA sequence: TGCGCCAGCAGCTTGGGCAGCGCCAGTAATCAGCCCCAGCATTTT. Translation gives CASSLGSASNQPQHF.